Reported below is one TCR beta chain. It lacks a known antigen. Base qualities are not provided; no much larger clone lies one nucleotide away. TCRbeta CDR3 regions were amplified from genomic DNA using the immunoSEQ Assay, a bias-controlled multiplex PCR. As for how the authors treated the data: The number of nucleated cells in each sample was estimated by amplification of reference gene primers within the assay. To quantify the absolute abundance of each unique TCRbeta CDR3 rearrangement, sequence reads were collapsed and filtered. For each sample, productive Simpson clonality was calculated by taking the square root of Simpson's diversity index across productive rearrangements. TCRdb's version of the immuneACCESS table is confined to in-frame rearrangements and falls short of the full clone set. An unresolved V gene accounts for under half of the shortfall where checked; the remainder is of unknown origin. V, J and clone size reflect that table, while D and trimming were determined from the DNA. This sample has around 120,000 clones in its table, and around 90% of those were observed once. The top ten clonotypes cover roughly 4.8% of the sample.

In Seattle, one collaborating source enrolled patients while the infection was active and tracked those patients longitudinally over the course of disease. Whole blood was collected in K2EDTA tubes by collaborating institutions according to the institutions' own protocols. For TCRbeta analysis, collaborators shipped samples as frozen whole blood, isolated PBMCs, or DNA extracted from either of those sample types. V drops 6 bases and J drops 8 bases, leaving 13 bases in between. CDR1 MNHEY and CDR2 SMNVEV were looked up in the germline V gene (reference sequence). From cysteine to phenylalanine, the CDR3 is 12 amino acids long. CDR3 DNA only is kept here, 36 bases in frame from base 1. This sample stems from a study of blood T cell repertoires in COVID-19 (dated by TCRdb to 2018 to 2021). Describing the broader study: Samples from collaborators originated in the United States, Italy and Spain and spanned both the acute and convalescent phases of COVID-19. Samples came from the ongoing ImmuneRACE study (first 160 participants) plus 1,254 subjects from 6 global collaborators. The repertoires were released in a freely available public database intended as a resource for research on the immune response to SARS-CoV-2. The prospective study material was composed of cDNA or gDNA derived from T cells, B-cell-depleted T cells, or PBMCs. Sample metadata almost always included a de-identified subject ID, COVID-19 status, age in years and sex. Deeply sampled blood TCRbeta repertoires from subjects exposed to, actively infected with, or recovered from COVID-19 were included in the dataset. Where available, HLA class I and class II types were taken from metadata supplied by the sample provider and were not determined by assay-based typing. On the study overall, not on this receptor specifically: The quantity of clinical and demographic metadata differed by source and by participant and was supplied without curation.

Source material: peripheral blood. Recombination joined TRBV27 with TRBJ2-5; matching of 6 bases hints at TRBD1 as the D gene. This receptor was taken from a man in his sixties with COVID-19, enrolled during active disease. Read as DNA, the sequence is TGTGCCAGCAGAACAGGGCTGGAAACCCAGTACTTC. This is translated as CASRTGLETQYF.